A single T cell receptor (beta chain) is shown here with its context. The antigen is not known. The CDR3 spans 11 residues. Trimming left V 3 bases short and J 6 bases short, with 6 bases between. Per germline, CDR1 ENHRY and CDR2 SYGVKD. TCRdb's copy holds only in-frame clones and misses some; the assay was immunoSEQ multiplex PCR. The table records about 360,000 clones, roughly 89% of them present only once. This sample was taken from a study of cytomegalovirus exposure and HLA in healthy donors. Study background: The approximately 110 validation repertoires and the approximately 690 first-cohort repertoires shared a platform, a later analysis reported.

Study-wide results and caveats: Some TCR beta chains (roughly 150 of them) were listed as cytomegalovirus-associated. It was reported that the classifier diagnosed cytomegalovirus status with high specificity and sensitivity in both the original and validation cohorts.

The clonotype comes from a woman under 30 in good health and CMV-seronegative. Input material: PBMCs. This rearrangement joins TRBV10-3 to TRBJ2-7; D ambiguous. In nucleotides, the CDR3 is TGTGCCATCAGTGACCCGGGCGAGCAGTACTTC. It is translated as CAISDPGEQYF.